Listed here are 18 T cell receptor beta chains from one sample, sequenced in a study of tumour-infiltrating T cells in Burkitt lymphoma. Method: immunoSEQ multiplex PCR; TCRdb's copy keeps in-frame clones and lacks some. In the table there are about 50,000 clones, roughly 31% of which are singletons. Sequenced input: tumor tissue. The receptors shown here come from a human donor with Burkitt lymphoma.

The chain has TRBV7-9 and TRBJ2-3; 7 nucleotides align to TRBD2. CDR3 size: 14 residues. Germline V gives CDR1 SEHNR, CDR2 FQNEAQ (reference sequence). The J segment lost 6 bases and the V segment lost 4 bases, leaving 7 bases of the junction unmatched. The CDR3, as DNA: TGTGCCAGCAGCTACCTCTTCGGGAGGGATACGCAGTATTTT. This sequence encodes CASSYLFGRDTQYF.

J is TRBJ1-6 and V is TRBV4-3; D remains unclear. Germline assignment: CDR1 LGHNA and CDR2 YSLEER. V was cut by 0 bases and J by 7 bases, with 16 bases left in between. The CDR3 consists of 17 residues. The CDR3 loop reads CASSQDGLTGRNSPLHF. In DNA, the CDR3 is TGCGCCAGCAGCCAAGATGGCCTTACGGGGAGAAATTCACCCCTCCACTTT.

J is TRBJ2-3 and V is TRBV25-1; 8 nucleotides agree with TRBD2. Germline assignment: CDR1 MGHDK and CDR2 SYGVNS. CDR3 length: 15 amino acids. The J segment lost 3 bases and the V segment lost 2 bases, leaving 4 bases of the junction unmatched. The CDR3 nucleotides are TGTGCCAGCAGTGAAAGAGGCGGGGGGACAGATACGCAGTATTTT. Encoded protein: CASSERGGGTDTQYF.

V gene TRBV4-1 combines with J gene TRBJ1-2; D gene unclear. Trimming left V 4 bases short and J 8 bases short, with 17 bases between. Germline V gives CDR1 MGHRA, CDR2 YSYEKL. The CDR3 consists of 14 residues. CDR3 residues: CASSPLHALGGYTF. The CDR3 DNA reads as TGCGCCAGCAGCCCGTTACATGCTTTGGGAGGCTACACCTTC.

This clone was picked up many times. CDR3 nucleotide sequence: TGTGCCAGCAATAAGGGCCCAGAGACCCAGTACTTC. It specifies CASNKGPETQYF. The V call is TRBV28, the J call TRBJ2-5; D not resolved. The length of the CDR3 is 12 residues. V was trimmed by 7 bases and J by 4 bases, leaving 10 bases between them. Germline assignment: CDR1 MDHEN and CDR2 SYDVKM.

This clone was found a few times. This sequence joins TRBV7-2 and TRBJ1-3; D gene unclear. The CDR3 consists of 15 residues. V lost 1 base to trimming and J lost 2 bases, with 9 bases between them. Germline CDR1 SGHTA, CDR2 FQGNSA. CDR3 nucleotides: TGTGCCAGCAGCTTAGAAGCAGGCGCTGGAAACACCATATATTTT. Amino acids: CASSLEAGAGNTIYF.

The CDR3 DNA reads TGTGCCAGCAGCGTAGAGCCAGGGAACACCGGGGAGCTGTTTTTT. Encoded protein: CASSVEPGNTGELFF. J is TRBJ2-2 and V is TRBV9; D remains ambiguous. V was clipped by 0 bases and J by 1 base, with 7 bases between them. The CDR3 runs 15 residues. CDR1 SGDLS and CDR2 YYNGEE come from the germline V gene.

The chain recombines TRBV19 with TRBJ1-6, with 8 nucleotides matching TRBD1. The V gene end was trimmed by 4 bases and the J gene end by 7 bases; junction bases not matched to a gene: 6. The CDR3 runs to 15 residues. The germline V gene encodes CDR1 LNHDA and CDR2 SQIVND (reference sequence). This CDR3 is CASSTIRGRNSPLHF. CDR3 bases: TGTGCCAGTAGTACAATCAGGGGGCGGAATTCACCCCTCCACTTT.

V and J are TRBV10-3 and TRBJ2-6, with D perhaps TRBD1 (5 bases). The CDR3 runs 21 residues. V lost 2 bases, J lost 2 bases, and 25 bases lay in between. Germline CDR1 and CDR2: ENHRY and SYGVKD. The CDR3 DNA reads TGTGCCATCAGTGAGCCTGTGGGGCAGCGATCTACTTGGCCTGGGGCCAACGTCCTGACTTTC. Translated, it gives CAISEPVGQRSTWPGANVLTF.

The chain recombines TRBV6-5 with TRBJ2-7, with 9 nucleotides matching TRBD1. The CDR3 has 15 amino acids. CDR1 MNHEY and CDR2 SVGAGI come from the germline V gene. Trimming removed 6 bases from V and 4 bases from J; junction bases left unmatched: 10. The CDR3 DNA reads TGTGCCAGCAGCCTATCCGGGACAGGGTGGTACGAGCAGTACTTC. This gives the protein CASSLSGTGWYEQYF.

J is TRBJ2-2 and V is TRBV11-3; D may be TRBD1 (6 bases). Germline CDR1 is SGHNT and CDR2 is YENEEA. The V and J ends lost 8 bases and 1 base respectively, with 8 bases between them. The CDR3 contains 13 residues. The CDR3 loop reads CASGTQNTGELFF. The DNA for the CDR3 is TGTGCCAGCGGGACACAGAACACCGGGGAGCTGTTTTTT.

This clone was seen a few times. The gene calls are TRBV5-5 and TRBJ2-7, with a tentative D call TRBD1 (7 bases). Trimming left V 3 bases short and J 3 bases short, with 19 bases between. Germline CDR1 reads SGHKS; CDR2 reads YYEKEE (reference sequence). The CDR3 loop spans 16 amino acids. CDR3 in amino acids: CASSSSPQGGLYEQYF. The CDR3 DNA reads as TGTGCCAGCAGCTCCAGCCCGCAGGGGGGACTCTACGAGCAGTACTTC.

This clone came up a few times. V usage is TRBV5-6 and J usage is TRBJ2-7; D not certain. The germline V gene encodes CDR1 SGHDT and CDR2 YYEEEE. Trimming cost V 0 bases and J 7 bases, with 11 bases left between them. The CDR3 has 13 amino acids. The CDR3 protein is CASSLADGWEQYF. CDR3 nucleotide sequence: TGTGCCAGCAGCTTGGCCGACGGATGGGAGCAGTACTTC. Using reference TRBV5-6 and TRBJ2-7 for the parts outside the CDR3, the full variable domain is DAGVTQSPTHLIKTRGQQVTLRCSPKSGHDTVSWYQQALGQGPQFIFQYYEEEERQRGNFPDRFSGHQFPNYSSELNVNALLLGDSALYLCASSLADGWEQYFGPGTRLTVT.

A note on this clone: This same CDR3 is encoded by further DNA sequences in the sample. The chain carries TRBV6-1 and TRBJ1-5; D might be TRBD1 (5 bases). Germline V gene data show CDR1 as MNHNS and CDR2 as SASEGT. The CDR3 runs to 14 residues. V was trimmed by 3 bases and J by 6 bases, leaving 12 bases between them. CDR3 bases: TGTGCCAGCAGTGAGGGGGGTGGGGGTCAGCCCCAGCATTTT. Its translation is CASSEGGGGQPQHF.

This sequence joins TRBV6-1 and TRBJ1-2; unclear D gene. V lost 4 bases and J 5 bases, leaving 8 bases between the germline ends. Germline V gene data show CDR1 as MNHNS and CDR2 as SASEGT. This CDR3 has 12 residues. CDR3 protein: CASSVESYGYTF. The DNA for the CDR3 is TGTGCCAGCAGTGTCGAAAGTTATGGCTACACCTTC.

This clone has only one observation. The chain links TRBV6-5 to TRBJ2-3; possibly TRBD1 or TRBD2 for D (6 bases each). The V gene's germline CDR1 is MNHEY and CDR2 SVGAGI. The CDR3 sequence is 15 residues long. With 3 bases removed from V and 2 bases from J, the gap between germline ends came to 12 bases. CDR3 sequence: CASSYRGPTTDTQYF. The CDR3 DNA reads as TGTGCCAGCAGTTATCGGGGGCCGACCACAGATACGCAGTATTTT.

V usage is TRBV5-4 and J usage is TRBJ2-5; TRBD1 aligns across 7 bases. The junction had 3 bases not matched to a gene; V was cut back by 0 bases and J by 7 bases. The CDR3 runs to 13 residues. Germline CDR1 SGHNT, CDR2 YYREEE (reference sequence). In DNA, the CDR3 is TGTGCCAGCAGCTTGGAGGGGGCGGGGACCCAGTACTTC. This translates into CASSLEGAGTQYF.

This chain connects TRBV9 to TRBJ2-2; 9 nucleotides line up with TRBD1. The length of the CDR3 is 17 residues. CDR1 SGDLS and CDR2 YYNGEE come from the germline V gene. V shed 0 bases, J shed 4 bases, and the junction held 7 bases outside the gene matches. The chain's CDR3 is CASSVGPDRGLTGELFF. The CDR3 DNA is TGTGCCAGCAGCGTAGGTCCGGACAGGGGTCTCACCGGGGAGCTGTTTTTT.